The source of this T cell receptor (beta chain) is a study of T cell responses to AZD1222 COVID-19 vaccine. Sequencing was performed with immunoSEQ multiplex PCR; in TCRdb, only in-frame clones are kept and a portion is missing. Among roughly 150,000 clones listed, 90% to 95% were seen once. Here the sequenced sample was peripheral blood, taken 28 days after the second AZD1222 dose. This clonotype was sampled from an adult who received the AZD1222 COVID-19 vaccine.

The CDR3 loop is CASSLGDSPEKLFF. In DNA, the CDR3 is TGCGCCAGCAGCTTGGGAGACAGCCCCGAAAAACTGTTTTTT. The chain carries TRBV5-1 and TRBJ1-4; tentative D call: TRBD1 (5 bases). The V and J ends lost 0 bases and 8 bases respectively, with 11 bases between them. Germline CDR1 reads SGHRS; CDR2 reads YFSETQ. The CDR3 consists of 14 residues.